This T cell receptor beta chain was found in a study of T cell changes during pregnancy in multiple sclerosis. Produced via immunoSEQ multiplex PCR; TCRdb's table is partial and in-frame only. The table lists approximately 93,000 clones, more than 85% of them singletons. This CDR3 spans 14 amino acids. Per germline, CDR1 MGHRA and CDR2 YSYEKL. Losses at the gene ends were 3 bases for V and 6 bases for J; bases not matched to a gene: 3. The clonotype comes from a female donor in good health, enrolled as a control in a pregnancy study. The chain has TRBV4-1 and TRBJ2-7; TRBD1 matches at 12 bases. The sample consisted of peripheral blood, taken in the first trimester of pregnancy. The CDR3 protein is CASSQGTGGIEQYF. For the CDR3, the DNA is TGCGCCAGCAGCCAGGGGACAGGGGGCATCGAGCAGTACTTC.